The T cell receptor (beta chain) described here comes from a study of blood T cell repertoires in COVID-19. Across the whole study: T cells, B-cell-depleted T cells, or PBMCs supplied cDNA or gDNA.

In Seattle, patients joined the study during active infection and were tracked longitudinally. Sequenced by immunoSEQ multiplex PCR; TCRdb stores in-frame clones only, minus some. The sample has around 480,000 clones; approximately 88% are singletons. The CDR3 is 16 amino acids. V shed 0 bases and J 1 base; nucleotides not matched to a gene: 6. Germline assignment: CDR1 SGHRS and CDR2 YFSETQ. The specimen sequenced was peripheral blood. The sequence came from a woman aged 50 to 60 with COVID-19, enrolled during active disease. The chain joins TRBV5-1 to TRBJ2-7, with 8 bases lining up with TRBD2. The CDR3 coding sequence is TGCGCCAGCAGCTTGGCCGGGGGGGCTGCGTCCTACGAGCAGTACTTC. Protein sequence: CASSLAGGAASYEQYF.